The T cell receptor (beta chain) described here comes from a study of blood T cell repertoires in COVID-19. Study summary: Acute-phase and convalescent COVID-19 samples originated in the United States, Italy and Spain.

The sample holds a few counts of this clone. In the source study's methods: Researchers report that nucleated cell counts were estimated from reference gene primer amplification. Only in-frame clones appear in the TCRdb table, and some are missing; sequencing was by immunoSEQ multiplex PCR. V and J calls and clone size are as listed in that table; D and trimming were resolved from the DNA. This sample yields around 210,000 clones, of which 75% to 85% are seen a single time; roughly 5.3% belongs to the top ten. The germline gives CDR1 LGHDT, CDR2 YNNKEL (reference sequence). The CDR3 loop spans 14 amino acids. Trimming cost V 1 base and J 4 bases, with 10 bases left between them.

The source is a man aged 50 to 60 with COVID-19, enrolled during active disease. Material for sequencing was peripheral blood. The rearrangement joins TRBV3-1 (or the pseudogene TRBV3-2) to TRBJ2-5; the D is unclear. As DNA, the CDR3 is TGTGCCAGCAGCCAAGTTTTGAGTCGAGAGACCCAGTACTTC. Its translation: CASSQVLSRETQYF.